The following is a T cell receptor beta chain sequence with its context. The run of the v3.0 immunoSEQ assay was at survey level. The method was immunoSEQ multiplex PCR; TCRdb's version includes in-frame clones alone and lacks a portion of them. The table lists 20,000 to 25,000 clones, roughly 84% of them singletons. These data come from a study of long-term antiretroviral therapy in people with HIV. CDR3 length: 13 amino acids. Looked up from germline, CDR1 is SGHTA and CDR2 is FQGTGA. Trimming removed 4 bases from V and 1 base from J, with 8 bases in between. The chain links TRBV7-3 to TRBJ2-7, with D maybe TRBD2 (5 bases). This receptor was obtained from a man aged 35 to 55 with HIV. The specimen was unsorted PBMCs, collected around 2.4 years after starting antiretroviral therapy. Here the CDR3 reads CASSYGVSYEQYF. CDR3 coding DNA: TGTGCCAGCAGCTACGGGGTATCCTACGAGCAGTACTTC. The full variable domain, with the rest looked up from reference TRBV7-3 and TRBJ2-7, is GAGVSQTPSNKVTEKGKYVELRCDPISGHTALYWYRQSLGQGPEFLIYFQGTGAADDSGLPNDRFFAVRPEGSVSTLKIQRTERGDSAVYLCASSYGVSYEQYFGPGTRLTVT.